A single sample gave rise to the 17 T cell receptor beta chains below, sequenced in a study of cytomegalovirus exposure and HLA in healthy donors. PCR involved 60 Vbeta and 13 Jbeta primers. The repertoire was sequenced with immunoSEQ multiplex PCR; TCRdb's copy has only in-frame clones and lacks some. The table records fewer than 150,000 clones, about 78% of them present only once. Sequenced sample: PBMCs. These receptors came from a woman younger than 45 in good health and CMV-seropositive.

V gene TRBV19 combines with J gene TRBJ2-3; TRBD1 is a possible D gene (6 bases). This CDR3 region has 16 residues. V was pared by 1 base and J by 1 base, with 12 bases between. Germline values: CDR1 LNHDA, CDR2 SQIVND (reference sequence). The CDR3, as DNA: TGTGCCAGTAGTATAGGGGGACAAGGGGGCACAGATACGCAGTATTTT. Residues: CASSIGGQGGTDTQYF.

V gene TRBV18 combines with J gene TRBJ2-3; TRBD2 matches at 14 bases. CDR1 KGHSH and CDR2 LQKENI come from the germline V gene. V gave up 5 bases and J gave up 0 bases; unmatched junction bases: 4. This CDR3 has 17 amino acids. CDR3 region: CASSTRLAGGSTDTQYF. The CDR3 DNA reads TGTGCCAGCTCAACCCGACTAGCGGGAGGGAGCACAGATACGCAGTATTTT.

The rearrangement joins TRBV28 to TRBJ1-3; D possibly corresponds to TRBD1 (5 bases). CDR1 and CDR2 from the germline V gene are MDHEN and SYDVKM. V lost 5 bases, J lost 0 bases, and 5 bases lay in between. The CDR3 covers 13 residues. This chain's CDR3 is CASSQGSGNTIYF. CDR3 coding DNA: TGTGCCAGCAGTCAGGGCTCTGGAAACACCATATATTTT.

The chain joins TRBV13 to TRBJ1-3, with D possibly TRBD1 on 6 matching bases. Trimming took off 1 base at V and 0 bases at J, with 7 bases between the two ends. This CDR3 comprises 15 residues. Germline CDR1 is PRHDT and CDR2 is FYEKMQ (reference sequence). CDR3 nucleotide sequence: TGTGCCAGCAGCTTAGTGGACAGCTCTGGAAACACCATATATTTT. Amino acids: CASSLVDSSGNTIYF.

The chain couples TRBV7-9 to TRBJ1-1; TRBD1 is a possible D gene (6 bases). Germline CDR1 SEHNR, CDR2 FQNEAQ (reference sequence). The CDR3 spans 12 residues. The CDR3 reads CVEGDPVTEAFF. The DNA of the CDR3 is TGTGTAGAGGGGGATCCCGTCACTGAAGCTTTCTTT.

This chain connects TRBV5-1 to TRBJ1-5; D call uncertain. CDR3 size: 15 residues. With 4 bases removed from V and 4 bases from J, the gap between germline ends came to 15 bases. CDR1 is SGHRS and CDR2 is YFSETQ in the germline V gene. DNA of the CDR3: TGCGCCAGCAGCCTCCTGGGCAGTGGGAATCAGCCCCAGCATTTT. Translated: CASSLLGSGNQPQHF.

Of note for this clone: An end of the junction does not agree with germline; a read error may underlie this. The V and J genes are TRBV7-9 and TRBJ2-1; tentatively, D is TRBD2 (5 bases). The CDR3 has 16 residues. Germline V gene data show CDR1 as SEHNR and CDR2 as FQNEAQ (reference sequence). CDR3 DNA: TGTTCCAGCAGCTTTGGGCACGGGATTACCTACAATGAGCAGTTCTTC. This translates into CSSSFGHGITYNEQFF.

About this clone itself: At one end the junction does not follow the germline gene, possibly because of a read error. The chain is built from TRBV10-3 and TRBJ1-1; D perhaps matches TRBD1 (5 bases). The CDR3 is made up of 17 amino acids. Germline loops: CDR1 ENHRY, CDR2 SYGVKD. The CDR3 sequence is CATSVDALQTGNTEAFF. CDR3 DNA sequence: TGTGCCACCAGTGTGGACGCTTTACAAACAGGGAACACTGAAGCTTTCTTT.

The chain links TRBV11-3 to TRBJ2-7; TRBD1 agrees at 7 bases. The germline CDR1 and CDR2 sequences are SGHNT and YENEEA. This CDR3 is built from 12 residues. The junction had 2 bases not matched to a gene; V was cut back by 8 bases and J by 1 base. The CDR3 nucleotides are TGTGCCAGCGGACAGGTATCCTACGAGCAGTACTTC. Protein product: CASGQVSYEQYF.

This clone was found once. V and J are TRBV5-5 and TRBJ2-7; weak D call: TRBD1 (6 bases). Trimming shortened V by 0 bases and J by 3 bases, and 10 bases separated the two germline ends. This CDR3 spans 14 amino acids. The V gene's germline CDR1 is SGHKS and CDR2 YYEKEE (reference sequence). The CDR3 bases are TGTGCCAGCAGCTTGGTCCCAGGGGTCTACGAGCAGTACTTC. As protein: CASSLVPGVYEQYF.

The genes are TRBV2 and TRBJ1-5; 8 bases match TRBD1. V trimming: 7 bases; J trimming: 3 bases; junction bases outside the gene matches: 5. This CDR3 has 14 amino acids. CDR1 and CDR2 (germline): SNHLY, FYNNEI. The CDR3 is CASTGQGSNQPQHF. DNA for the CDR3: TGTGCCAGCACCGGACAGGGTTCCAATCAGCCCCAGCATTTT.

This clone was observed a single time. This sequence joins TRBV2 and TRBJ1-6; no clear D. Per germline, CDR1 SNHLY and CDR2 FYNNEI. This CDR3 comprises 13 residues. Trimming pared 8 bases from V and 6 bases from J, leaving 11 bases between. The CDR3, as DNA: TGTGCCAGCGGAGAGGTGCCTAATTCACCCCTCCACTTT. It is translated as CASGEVPNSPLHF.

The chain uses TRBV5-4 and TRBJ2-7, with 12 bases fitting TRBD2. The CDR3 sequence is 16 residues long. Germline CDR1 is SGHNT and CDR2 is YYREEE (reference sequence). After removal of 4 bases from V and 7 bases from J, the junction contained 12 bases not matched to a gene. The CDR3 here is CASSVGGLAGFREQYF. CDR3 coding DNA: TGTGCCAGCAGCGTGGGGGGACTAGCGGGCTTTAGGGAGCAGTACTTC.

This clone appeared a few times. CDR3 protein: CASSEGGGAANEKLFF. DNA for the CDR3: TGTGCCAGCAGTGAAGGAGGGGGGGCGGCTAATGAAAAACTGTTTTTT. The chain employs TRBV2 and TRBJ1-4; the D gene is possibly TRBD1 (6 bases). The CDR3 contains 16 residues. CDR1 is SNHLY, CDR2 FYNNEI, per germline. V lost 1 base to trimming and J lost 3 bases, with 12 bases between them.

This clone was counted once. V usage is TRBV5-1 and J usage is TRBJ2-7; D is possibly TRBD1 (6 bases). Germline CDR1 and CDR2: SGHRS and YFSETQ. V lost 4 bases and J lost 0, with 11 bases in between. The CDR3 is made up of 14 amino acids. The CDR3 here is CASSRRDISYEQYF. The CDR3 DNA reads TGCGCCAGCAGCCGTCGGGACATCTCCTACGAGCAGTACTTC.

The chain joins TRBV2 to TRBJ2-1, with D uncertain. V lost 6 bases and J lost 7, with 7 bases in between. The germline CDR1 and CDR2 sequences are SNHLY and FYNNEI. This CDR3 spans 11 amino acids. This chain's CDR3 is CASSLINEQFF. The CDR3 DNA sequence: TGTGCCAGCAGCCTAATAAATGAGCAGTTCTTC.

This chain uses TRBV4-1 with TRBJ1-5; D remains unclear. V lost 4 bases and J 3 bases, leaving 10 bases between the germline ends. The CDR3 is 14 amino acids. Germline-derived CDR1 and CDR2 are MGHRA and YSYEKL. Here the CDR3 DNA reads TGCGCCAGCAGCCCTAAACTTGACAATCAGCCCCAGCATTTT. It translates to CASSPKLDNQPQHF.